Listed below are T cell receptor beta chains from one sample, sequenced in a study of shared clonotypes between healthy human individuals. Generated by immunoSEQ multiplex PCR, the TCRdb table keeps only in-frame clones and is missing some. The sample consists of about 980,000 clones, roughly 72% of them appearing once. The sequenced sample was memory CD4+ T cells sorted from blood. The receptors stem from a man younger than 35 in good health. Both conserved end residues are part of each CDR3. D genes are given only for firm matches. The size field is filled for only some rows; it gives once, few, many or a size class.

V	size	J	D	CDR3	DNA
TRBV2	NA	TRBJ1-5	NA	CASSGGEGNQPQHF	TGTGCCAGCAGTGGAGGAGAGGGCAATCAGCCCCAGCATTTT
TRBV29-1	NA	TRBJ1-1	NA	CSVAFGGRRRTEAFF	TGCAGCGTTGCTTTCGGGGGGCGGAGGAGGACTGAAGCTTTCTTT
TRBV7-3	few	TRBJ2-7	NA	CASSQYQGNYEQYF	TGTGCCAGCAGCCAATATCAGGGGAACTACGAGCAGTACTTC
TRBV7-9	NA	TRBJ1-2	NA	CASSLRRGTTGYGYTF	TGTGCCAGCAGCTTACGTCGAGGGACCACGGGCTATGGCTACACCTTC
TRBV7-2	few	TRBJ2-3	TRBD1	CASSLGQGGVADTQYF	TGTGCCAGCAGCTTAGGACAGGGGGGAGTTGCAGATACGCAGTATTTT
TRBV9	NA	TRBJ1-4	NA	CASSLRGGGNEKLFF	TGTGCCAGCAGCCTAAGAGGAGGGGGAAATGAAAAACTGTTTTTT
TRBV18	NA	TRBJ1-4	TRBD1	CASSPRLLGTGGEKLFF	TGTGCCAGCTCACCAAGGCTCCTTGGGACAGGAGGAGAAAAACTGTTTTTT
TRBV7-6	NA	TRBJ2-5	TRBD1	CASSPTRDREVETQYF	TGTGCCAGCAGCCCAACCCGGGACAGGGAGGTGGAGACCCAGTACTTC
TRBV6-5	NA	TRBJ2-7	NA	CASSYQGQQYF	TGTGCCAGCAGTTACCAGGGACAGCAGTACTTC
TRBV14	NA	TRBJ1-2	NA	CASSHDSRARFDGYTF	TGTGCCAGCAGCCATGACAGTAGGGCACGTTTCGATGGCTACACCTTC
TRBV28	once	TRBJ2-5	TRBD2	CASRASGDWETQYF	TGTGCCAGCAGGGCTAGCGGGGACTGGGAGACCCAGTACTTC
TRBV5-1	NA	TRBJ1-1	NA	CASSLYQGIGTEAFF	TGCGCCAGCAGCCTATATCAGGGAATCGGCACTGAAGCTTTCTTT
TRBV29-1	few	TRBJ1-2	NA	CSVESNYGYTF	TGCAGCGTTGAAAGTAACTATGGCTACACCTTC